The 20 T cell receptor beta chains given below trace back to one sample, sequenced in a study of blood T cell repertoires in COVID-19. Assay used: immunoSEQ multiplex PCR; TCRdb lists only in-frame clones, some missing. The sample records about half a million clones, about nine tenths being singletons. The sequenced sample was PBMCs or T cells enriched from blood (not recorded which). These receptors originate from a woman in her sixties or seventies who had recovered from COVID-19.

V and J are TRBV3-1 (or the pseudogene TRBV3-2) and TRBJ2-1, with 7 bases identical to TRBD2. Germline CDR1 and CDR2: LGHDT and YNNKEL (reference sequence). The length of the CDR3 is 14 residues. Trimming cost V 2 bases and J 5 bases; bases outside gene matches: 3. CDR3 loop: CASSQLGLDNEQFF. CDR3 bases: TGTGCCAGCAGCCAATTAGGACTAGACAATGAGCAGTTCTTC.

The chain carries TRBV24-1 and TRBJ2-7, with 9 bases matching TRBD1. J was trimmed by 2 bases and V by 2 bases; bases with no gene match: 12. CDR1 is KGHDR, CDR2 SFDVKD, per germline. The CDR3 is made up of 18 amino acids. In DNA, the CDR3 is TGTGCCACCAGTGATTGGACAGGGGACGGCGGGGCGCCCTACGAGCAGTACTTC. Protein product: CATSDWTGDGGAPYEQYF.

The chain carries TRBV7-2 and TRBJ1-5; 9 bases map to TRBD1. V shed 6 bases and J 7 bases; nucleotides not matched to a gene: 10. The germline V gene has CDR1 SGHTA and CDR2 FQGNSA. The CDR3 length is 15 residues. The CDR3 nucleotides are TGTGCCAGCAGTTTGGACAGGGGAAGGTACCAGCCCCAGCATTTT. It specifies CASSLDRGRYQPQHF.

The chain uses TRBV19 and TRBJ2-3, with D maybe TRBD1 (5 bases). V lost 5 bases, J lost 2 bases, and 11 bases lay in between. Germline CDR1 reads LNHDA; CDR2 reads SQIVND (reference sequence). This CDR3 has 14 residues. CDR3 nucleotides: TGTGCCAGTAGTCCTACAGGCTACACAGATACGCAGTATTTT. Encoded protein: CASSPTGYTDTQYF.

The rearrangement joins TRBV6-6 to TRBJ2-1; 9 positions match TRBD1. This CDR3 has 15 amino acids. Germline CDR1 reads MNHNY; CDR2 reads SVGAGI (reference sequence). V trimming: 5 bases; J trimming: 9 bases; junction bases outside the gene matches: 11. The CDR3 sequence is CASSNRDRAPLEQFF. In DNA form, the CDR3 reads TGTGCCAGCAGTAACCGGGACAGGGCCCCCCTTGAGCAGTTCTTC.

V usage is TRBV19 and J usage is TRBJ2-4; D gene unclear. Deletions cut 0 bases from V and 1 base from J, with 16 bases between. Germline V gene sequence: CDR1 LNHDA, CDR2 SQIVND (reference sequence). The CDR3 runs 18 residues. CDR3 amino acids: CASSIDGPTRPAKNIQYF. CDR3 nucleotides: TGTGCCAGTAGTATAGACGGTCCCACCCGCCCGGCCAAAAACATTCAGTACTTC. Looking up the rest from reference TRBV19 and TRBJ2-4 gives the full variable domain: DGGITQSPKYLFRKEGQNVTLSCEQNLNHDAMYWYRQDPGQGLRLIYYSQIVNDFQKGDIAEGYSVSREKKESFPLTVTSAQKNPTAFYLCASSIDGPTRPAKNIQYFGAGTRLSVL.

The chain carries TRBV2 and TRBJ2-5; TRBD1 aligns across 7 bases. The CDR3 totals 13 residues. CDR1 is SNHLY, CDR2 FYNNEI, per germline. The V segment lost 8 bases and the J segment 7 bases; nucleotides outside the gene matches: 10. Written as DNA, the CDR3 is TGTGCCAGCCAAGAAGACAGGGTCCGGACCCAGTACTTC. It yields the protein CASQEDRVRTQYF.

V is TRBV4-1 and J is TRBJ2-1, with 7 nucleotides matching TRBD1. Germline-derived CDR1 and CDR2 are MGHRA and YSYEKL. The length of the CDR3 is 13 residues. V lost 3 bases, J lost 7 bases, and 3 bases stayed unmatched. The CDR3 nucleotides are TGCGCCAGCAGCCAGCGACAGGGAAATGAGCAGTTCTTC. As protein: CASSQRQGNEQFF.

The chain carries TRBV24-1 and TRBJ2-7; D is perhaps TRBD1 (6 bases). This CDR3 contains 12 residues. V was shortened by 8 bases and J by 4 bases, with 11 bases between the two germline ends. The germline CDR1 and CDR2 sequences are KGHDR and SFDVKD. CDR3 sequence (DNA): TGTGCCACCACGAGACAGGAATACGAGCAGTACGTC. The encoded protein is CATTRQEYEQYV.

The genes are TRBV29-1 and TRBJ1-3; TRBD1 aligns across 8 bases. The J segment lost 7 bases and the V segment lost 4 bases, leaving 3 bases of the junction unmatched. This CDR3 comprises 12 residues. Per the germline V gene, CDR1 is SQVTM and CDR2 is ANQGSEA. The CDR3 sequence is CSVGTGSNTIYF. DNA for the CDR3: TGCAGCGTTGGGACAGGGAGTAACACCATATATTTT.

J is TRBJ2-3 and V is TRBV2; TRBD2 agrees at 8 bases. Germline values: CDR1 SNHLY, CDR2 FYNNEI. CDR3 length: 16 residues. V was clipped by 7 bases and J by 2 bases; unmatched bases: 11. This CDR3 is CASKGPERGFTDTQYF. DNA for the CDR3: TGTGCCAGCAAAGGGCCGGAGCGGGGGTTCACAGATACGCAGTATTTT.

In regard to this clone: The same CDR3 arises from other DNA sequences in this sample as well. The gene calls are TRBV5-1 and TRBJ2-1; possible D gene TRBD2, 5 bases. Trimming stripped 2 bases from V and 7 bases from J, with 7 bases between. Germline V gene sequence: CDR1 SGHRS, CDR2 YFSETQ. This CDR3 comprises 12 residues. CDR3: CASSLPGNEQFF. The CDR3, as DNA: TGCGCCAGCAGCTTACCGGGGAATGAGCAGTTCTTC.

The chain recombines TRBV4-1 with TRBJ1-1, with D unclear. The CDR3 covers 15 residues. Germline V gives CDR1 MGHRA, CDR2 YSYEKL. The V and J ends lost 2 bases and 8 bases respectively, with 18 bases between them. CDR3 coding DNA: TGCGCCAGCAGCCAACTTCCCCACTCGTTCGGGGAAGCTTTCTTT. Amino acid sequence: CASSQLPHSFGEAFF.

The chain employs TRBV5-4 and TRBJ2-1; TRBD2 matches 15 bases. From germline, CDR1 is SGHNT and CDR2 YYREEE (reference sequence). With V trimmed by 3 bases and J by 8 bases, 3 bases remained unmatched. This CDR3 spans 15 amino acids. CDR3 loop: CASSSGLAGGHEQFF. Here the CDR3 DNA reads TGTGCCAGCAGCTCCGGACTAGCGGGGGGGCATGAGCAGTTCTTC.

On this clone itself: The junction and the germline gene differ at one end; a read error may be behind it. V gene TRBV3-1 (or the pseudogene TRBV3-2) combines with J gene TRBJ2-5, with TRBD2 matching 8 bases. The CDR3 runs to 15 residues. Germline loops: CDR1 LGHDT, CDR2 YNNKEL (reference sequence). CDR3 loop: CASSRPGLDQETQYF. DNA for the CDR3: TGTGCCAGCAGCCGCCCGGGACTAGACCAGGAGACCCAGTACTTC.

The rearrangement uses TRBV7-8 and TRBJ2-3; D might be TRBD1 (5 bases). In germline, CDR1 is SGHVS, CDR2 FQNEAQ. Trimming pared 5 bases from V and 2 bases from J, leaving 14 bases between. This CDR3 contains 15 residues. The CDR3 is CASSRARVDTDTQYF. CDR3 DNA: TGTGCCAGCAGCCGAGCCAGGGTTGACACAGATACGCAGTATTTT. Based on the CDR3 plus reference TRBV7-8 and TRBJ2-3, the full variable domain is GAGVSQSPRYKVAKRGQDVALRCDPISGHVSLFWYQQALGQGPEFLTYFQNEAQLDKSGLPSDRFFAERPEGSVSTLKIQRTQQEDSAVYLCASSRARVDTDTQYFGPGTRLTVL.

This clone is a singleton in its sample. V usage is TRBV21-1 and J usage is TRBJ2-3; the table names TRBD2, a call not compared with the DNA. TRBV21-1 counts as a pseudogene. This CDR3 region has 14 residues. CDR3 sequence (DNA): TGTGCCAGCAGCAAAGAGCGCGGCACAGATACGCAGTATTTT. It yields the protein CASSKERGTDTQYF.

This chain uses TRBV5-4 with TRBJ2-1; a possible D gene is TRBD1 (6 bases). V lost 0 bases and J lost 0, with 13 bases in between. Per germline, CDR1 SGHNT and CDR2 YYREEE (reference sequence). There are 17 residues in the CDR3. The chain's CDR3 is CASSLGGRVSSYNEQFF. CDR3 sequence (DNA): TGTGCCAGCAGCTTGGGGGGGCGGGTCAGCTCCTACAATGAGCAGTTCTTC. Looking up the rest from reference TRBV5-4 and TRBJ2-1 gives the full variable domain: ETGVTQSPTHLIKTRGQQVTLRCSSQSGHNTVSWYQQALGQGPQFIFQYYREEENGRGNFPPRFSGLQFPNYSSELNVNALELDDSALYLCASSLGGRVSSYNEQFFGPGTRLTVL.

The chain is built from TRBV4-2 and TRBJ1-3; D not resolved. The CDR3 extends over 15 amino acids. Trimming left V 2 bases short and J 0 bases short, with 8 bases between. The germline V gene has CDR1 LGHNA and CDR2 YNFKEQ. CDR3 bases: TGTGCCAGCAGCCAATCCTGGAGCTCTGGAAACACCATATATTTT. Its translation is CASSQSWSSGNTIYF.

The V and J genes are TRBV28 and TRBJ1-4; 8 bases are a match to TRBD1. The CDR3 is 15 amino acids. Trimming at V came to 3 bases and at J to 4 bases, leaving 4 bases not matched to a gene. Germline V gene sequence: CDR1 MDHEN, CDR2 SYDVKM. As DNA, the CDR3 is TGTGCCAGCAGTTTGGGGACAGGACTTAATGAAAAACTGTTTTTT. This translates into CASSLGTGLNEKLFF.